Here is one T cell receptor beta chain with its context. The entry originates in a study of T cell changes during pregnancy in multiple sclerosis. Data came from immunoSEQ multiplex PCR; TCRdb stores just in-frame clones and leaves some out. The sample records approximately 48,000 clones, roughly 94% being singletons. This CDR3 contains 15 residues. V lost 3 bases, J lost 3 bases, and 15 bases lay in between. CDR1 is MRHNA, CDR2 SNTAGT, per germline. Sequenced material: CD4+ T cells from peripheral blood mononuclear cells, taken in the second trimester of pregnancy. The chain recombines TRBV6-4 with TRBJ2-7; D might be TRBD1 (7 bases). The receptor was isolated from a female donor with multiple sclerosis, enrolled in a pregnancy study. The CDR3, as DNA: TGTGCCAGCAGTGATTCGAAGCAGGGGGGCTACGAGCAGTACTTC. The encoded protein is CASSDSKQGGYEQYF.